Each of the 10 T cell receptor beta chains below was sequenced from the same sample in a study of identical twins. TCRdb used MiXCR to reprocess the 5' RACE reads, holding one entry per CDR3 protein. The sample yields around 690,000 distinct CDR3 sequences, around 21% seen once. This sample was shared with a second study, whose subject was T cells expressing NK-cell markers.

The source material was PBMCs. The receptor set was obtained from a woman in her late teens or twenties in good health.

Many counts were recorded for this clonotype. The CDR3 DNA sequence: TGTGCCAGCAGCGTAGCCGGCAACACAGATACGCAGTATTTT. It translates to CASSVAGNTDTQYF. The V and J genes are TRBV9 and TRBJ2-3; D is undetermined. Germline V gene sequence: CDR1 SGDLS, CDR2 YYNGEE. Trimming pared 0 bases from V and 2 bases from J, leaving 7 bases between. This CDR3 has 14 amino acids.

This clonotype was detected only a few times. The chain carries TRBV5-5 and TRBJ2-3; 7 bases map to TRBD1. This CDR3 has 14 amino acids. Germline trimming cut 6 bases from V and 2 bases from J; bases unmatched to any gene: 6. The germline V gene encodes CDR1 SGHKS and CDR2 YYEKEE (reference sequence). The CDR3 sequence is CASTPGQITDTQYF. The CDR3 DNA sequence: TGTGCCAGCACCCCGGGACAGATCACAGATACGCAGTATTTT.

This clonotype was seen only a few times. The chain recombines TRBV6-2 or TRBV6-3 with TRBJ1-5; the D is unclear. Trimming removed 8 bases at V and 5 bases at J, with 13 bases between. The CDR3 extends over 13 amino acids. Per the germline V gene, CDR1 is MNHEY and CDR2 is SVGEGT. CDR3 region: CASSREFHQPQHF. In DNA, the CDR3 is TGTGCCAGCTCGAGAGAGTTTCATCAGCCCCAGCATTTT.

V usage is TRBV5-1 and J usage is TRBJ1-1, with TRBD1 as a possible D gene (6 bases). CDR3 size: 14 residues. Trimming left V 2 bases short and J 2 bases short, with 10 bases between. The germline V gene encodes CDR1 SGHRS and CDR2 YFSETQ. The CDR3 DNA reads as TGCGCCAGCAGCTTCACAGGGTCAAACACTGAAGCTTTCTTT. Translation gives CASSFTGSNTEAFF.

The rearrangement links TRBV20-1 to TRBJ2-5; D may be TRBD2 (6 bases). Trimming removed 7 bases from V and 1 base from J, with 13 bases in between. Germline V gene data show CDR1 as DFQATT and CDR2 as SNEGSKA (reference sequence). This CDR3 region has 13 residues. The CDR3 DNA reads as TGCAGTGGAACCGGGACTGTCCAAGAGACCCAGTACTTC. As protein: CSGTGTVQETQYF.

The chain is built from TRBV5-1 and TRBJ1-4, with unresolved D. CDR3 length: 13 residues. V was clipped by 0 bases and J by 6 bases, with 6 bases between them. Germline V gene data show CDR1 as SGHRS and CDR2 as YFSETQ. The CDR3 coding sequence is TGCGCCAGCAGCTTGGGTGCTTATGAAAAACTGTTTTTT. Translated: CASSLGAYEKLFF.

J is TRBJ2-1 and V is TRBV5-6; 11 bases line up with TRBD2. The CDR3 runs to 16 residues. The trim removed 4 bases at V and 4 bases at J, leaving 7 bases unmatched. Germline V gives CDR1 SGHDT, CDR2 YYEEEE. This CDR3 reads CASSPMTSGVYNEQFF. DNA of the CDR3: TGTGCCAGCAGCCCGATGACTAGCGGGGTTTACAATGAGCAGTTCTTC.

This clonotype was seen many times. The rearrangement links TRBV20-1 to TRBJ2-1; D tentatively reads TRBD1 or TRBD2 (6 bases each). Trimming removed 3 bases at V and 7 bases at J, with 16 bases between. Germline V gene lookup returns CDR1 DFQATT and CDR2 SNEGSKA (reference sequence). The CDR3 contains 14 residues. The CDR3 sequence: CSASYLATGNEQFF. The CDR3 DNA reads as TGCAGTGCTAGTTACCTAGCGACAGGAAATGAGCAGTTCTTC.

This clonotype was picked up many times. The J gene is TRBJ1-5, the V gene TRBV29-1, with 8 nucleotides matching TRBD1. Germline V lookup: CDR1 SQVTM, CDR2 ANQGSEA. The V gene end was trimmed by 7 bases and the J gene end by 3 bases; junction bases not matched to a gene: 8. The CDR3 contains 14 residues. In DNA form, the CDR3 reads TGCAGCGCCTTGACAGGGGTTGCCAATCAGCCCCAGCATTTT. Translation: CSALTGVANQPQHF.

The rearrangement links TRBV10-1 to TRBJ2-5; the match to TRBD1 covers 12 bases. Germline V gene lookup returns CDR1 WNHNN and CDR2 SYGVQD (reference sequence). Germline trimming cut 6 bases from V and 6 bases from J; bases unmatched to any gene: 11. The CDR3 totals 16 residues. The CDR3 loop is CASSGTGTGGLQTQYF. The CDR3 DNA reads as TGCGCCAGCAGCGGAACCGGGACAGGGGGCCTACAGACCCAGTACTTC.